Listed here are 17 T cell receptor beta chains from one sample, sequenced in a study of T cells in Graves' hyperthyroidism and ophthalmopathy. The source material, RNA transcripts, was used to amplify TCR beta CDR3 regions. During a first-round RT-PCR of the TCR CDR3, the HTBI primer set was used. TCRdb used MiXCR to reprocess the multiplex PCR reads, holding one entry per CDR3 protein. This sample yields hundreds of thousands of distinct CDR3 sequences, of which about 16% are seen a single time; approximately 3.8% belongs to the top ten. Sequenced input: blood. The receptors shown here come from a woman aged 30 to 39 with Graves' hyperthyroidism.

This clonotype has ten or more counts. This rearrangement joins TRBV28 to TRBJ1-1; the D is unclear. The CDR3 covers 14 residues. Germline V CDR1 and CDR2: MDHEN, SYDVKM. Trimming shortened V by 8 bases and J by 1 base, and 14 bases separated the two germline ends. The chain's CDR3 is CASSGYGKNTEAFF. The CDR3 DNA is TGTGCCAGCTCGGGCTATGGAAAGAACACTGAAGCTTTCTTT.

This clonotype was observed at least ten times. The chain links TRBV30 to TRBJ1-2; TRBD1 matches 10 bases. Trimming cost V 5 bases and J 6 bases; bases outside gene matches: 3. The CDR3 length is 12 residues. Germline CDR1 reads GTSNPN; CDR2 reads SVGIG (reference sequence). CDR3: CAWETGGDGYTF. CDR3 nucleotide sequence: TGTGCCTGGGAGACAGGGGGCGATGGCTACACCTTC. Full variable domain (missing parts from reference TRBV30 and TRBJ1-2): SQTIHQWPATLVQPVGSPLSLECTVEGTSNPNLYWYRQAAGRGLQLLFYSVGIGQISSEVPQNLSASRPQDRQFILSSKKLLLSDSGFYLCAWETGGDGYTFGSGTRLTVV.

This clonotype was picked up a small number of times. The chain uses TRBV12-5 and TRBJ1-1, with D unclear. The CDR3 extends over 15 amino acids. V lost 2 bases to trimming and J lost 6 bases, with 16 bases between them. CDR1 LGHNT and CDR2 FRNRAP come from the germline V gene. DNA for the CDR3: TGTGCTAGTGGTTTGCTTACGGGAAAAAGCGCTGAAGCTTTCTTT. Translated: CASGLLTGKSAEAFF.

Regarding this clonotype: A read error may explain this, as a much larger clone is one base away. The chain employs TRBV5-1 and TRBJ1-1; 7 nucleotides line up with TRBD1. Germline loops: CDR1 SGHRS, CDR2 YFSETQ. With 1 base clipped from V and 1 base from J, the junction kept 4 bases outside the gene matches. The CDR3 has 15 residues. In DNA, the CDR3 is TGCGCCAGCAGCTTGAAGGGGGCTACGAACACTGAAGCTTTCTTT. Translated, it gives CASSLKGATNTEAFF.

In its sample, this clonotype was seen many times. The chain's CDR3 is CASSPNRDYGYTF. CDR3 in DNA: TGTGCCAGCTCACCAAACAGAGATTATGGCTACACCTTC. This chain uses TRBV18 with TRBJ1-2; D not resolved. The CDR3 is 13 residues long. In germline, CDR1 is KGHSH, CDR2 LQKENI. Trimming took 2 bases from V and 5 from J, leaving 9 bases between them.

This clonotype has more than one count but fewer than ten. The CDR3 DNA is TGCAGCGCCGGGACTAGCGGGAGGCATCGAGTAGATACGCAGTATTTT. Protein: CSAGTSGRHRVDTQYF. The V call is TRBV29-1, the J call TRBJ2-3, with TRBD2 matching over 15 bases. Looked up from germline, CDR1 is SQVTM and CDR2 is ANQGSEA. V trimming: 7 bases; J trimming: 5 bases; junction bases outside the gene matches: 10. The CDR3 has 16 residues.

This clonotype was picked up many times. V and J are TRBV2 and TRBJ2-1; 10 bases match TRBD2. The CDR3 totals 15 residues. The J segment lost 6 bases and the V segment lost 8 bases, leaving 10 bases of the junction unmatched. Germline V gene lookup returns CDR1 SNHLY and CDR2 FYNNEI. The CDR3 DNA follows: TGTGCCAGCGGATTTGGGCTAGCGGGAGTCAATGAGCAGTTCTTC. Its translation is CASGFGLAGVNEQFF.

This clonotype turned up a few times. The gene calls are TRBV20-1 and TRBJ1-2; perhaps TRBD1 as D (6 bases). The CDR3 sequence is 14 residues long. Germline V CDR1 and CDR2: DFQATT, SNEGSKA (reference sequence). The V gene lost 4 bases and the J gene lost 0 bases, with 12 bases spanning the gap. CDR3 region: CSATGDTTNYGYTF. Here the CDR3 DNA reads TGCAGTGCTACCGGGGACACCACTAACTATGGCTACACCTTC.

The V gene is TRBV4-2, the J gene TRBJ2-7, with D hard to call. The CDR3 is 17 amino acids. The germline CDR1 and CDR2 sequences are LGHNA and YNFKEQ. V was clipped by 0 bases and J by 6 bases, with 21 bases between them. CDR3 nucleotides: TGTGCCAGCAGCCAAGATGTTCAGTCGGATTACTTACCCGAGCAGTACTTC. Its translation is CASSQDVQSDYLPEQYF.

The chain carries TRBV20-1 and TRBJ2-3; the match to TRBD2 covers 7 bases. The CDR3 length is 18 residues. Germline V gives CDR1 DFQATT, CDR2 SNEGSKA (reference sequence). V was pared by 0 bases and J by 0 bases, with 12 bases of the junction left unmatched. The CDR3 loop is CSARDWKGREASTDTQYF. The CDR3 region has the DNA TGCAGTGCTAGAGATTGGAAGGGGAGGGAAGCTAGCACAGATACGCAGTATTTT.

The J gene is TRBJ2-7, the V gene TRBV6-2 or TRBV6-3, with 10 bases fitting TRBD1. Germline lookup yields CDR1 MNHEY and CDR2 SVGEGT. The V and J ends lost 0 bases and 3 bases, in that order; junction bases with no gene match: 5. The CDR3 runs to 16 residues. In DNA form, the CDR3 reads TGTGCCAGCAGTTACTCCCGGGACAGGGGCTTCTACGAGCAGTACTTC. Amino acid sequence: CASSYSRDRGFYEQYF.

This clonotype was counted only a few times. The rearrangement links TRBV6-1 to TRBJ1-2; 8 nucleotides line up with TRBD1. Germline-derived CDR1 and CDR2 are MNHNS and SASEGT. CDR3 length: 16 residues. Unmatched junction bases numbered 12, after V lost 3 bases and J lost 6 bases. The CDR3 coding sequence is TGTGCCAGCAGTGACCCCTGGACAGGGCAGAAGAATGGCTACACCTTC. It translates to CASSDPWTGQKNGYTF.

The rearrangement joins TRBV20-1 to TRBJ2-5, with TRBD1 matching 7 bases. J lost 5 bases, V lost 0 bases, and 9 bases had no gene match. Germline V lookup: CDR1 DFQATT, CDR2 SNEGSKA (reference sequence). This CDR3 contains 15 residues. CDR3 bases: TGCAGTGCTAGAGATCTAGGGGGCGATTGGGAGACCCAGTACTTC. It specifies CSARDLGGDWETQYF.

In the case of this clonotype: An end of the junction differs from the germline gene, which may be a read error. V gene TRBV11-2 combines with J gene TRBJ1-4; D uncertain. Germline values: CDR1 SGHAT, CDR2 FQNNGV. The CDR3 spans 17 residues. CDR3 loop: CVSSRAGNRATNEKLFF. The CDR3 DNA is TGTGTCAGCAGCCGGGCGGGGAATCGGGCAACTAATGAAAAACTGTTTTTT.

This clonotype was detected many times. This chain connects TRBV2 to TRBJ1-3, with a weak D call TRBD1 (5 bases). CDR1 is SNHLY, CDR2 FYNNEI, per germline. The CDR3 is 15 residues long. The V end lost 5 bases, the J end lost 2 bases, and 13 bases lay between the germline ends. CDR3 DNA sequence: TGTGCCAGCAGTCAGCTCAGGGCCCCTGGAAACACCATATATTTT. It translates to CASSQLRAPGNTIYF.

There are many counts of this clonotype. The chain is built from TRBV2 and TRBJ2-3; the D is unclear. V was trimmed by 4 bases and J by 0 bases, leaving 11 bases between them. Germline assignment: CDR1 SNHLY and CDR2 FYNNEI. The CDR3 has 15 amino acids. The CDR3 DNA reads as TGTGCCAGCAGTGTTGTAACAGCTAGCACAGATACGCAGTATTTT. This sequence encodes CASSVVTASTDTQYF.

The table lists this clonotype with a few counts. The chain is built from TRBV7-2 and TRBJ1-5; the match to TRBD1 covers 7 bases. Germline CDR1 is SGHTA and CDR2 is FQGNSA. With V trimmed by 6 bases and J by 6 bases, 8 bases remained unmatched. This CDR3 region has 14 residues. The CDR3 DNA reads TGTGCCAGCAGAGCCACAGGGGTTGGTCAGCCCCAGCATTTT. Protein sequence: CASRATGVGQPQHF.